This T cell receptor (beta chain) comes out of a study of cytomegalovirus exposure and HLA in healthy donors. The V and J ends lost 8 bases and 10 bases respectively, with 24 bases between them. Per germline, CDR1 MDHEN and CDR2 SYDVKM. The CDR3 runs to 15 residues. The PCR had 60 Vbeta and 13 Jbeta primers. TCRdb keeps only in-frame clones here, not all; method: immunoSEQ multiplex PCR. Its table lists tens of thousands of clones. Study-wide points: A few V segments could not be told apart, such as TRBV6-2 and TRBV6-3, and were left out. It was around 160 TCR beta chains that were listed as cytomegalovirus-associated. An analysis was carried out at a later point. It showed that HLA-associated TCR beta chains were more clonally expanded than equally common non-associated chains. In a later analysis, CMV-associated beta chains were mostly HLA-associated, it appeared.

Note on this clone: Antigen specificity is unknown.

This chain links TRBV28 with TRBJ2-1, with D maybe TRBD2 (6 bases). Sequencing was carried out using PBMCs. The TCR sequence derives from a woman in her thirties or forties in good health and CMV-seronegative. The CDR3 sequence is CASRSRRAGGGEQFF. CDR3 coding DNA: TGTGCCAGCCGGTCACGGAGGGCTGGGGGAGGAGAGCAGTTCTTC.